Listed here are 29 T cell receptor beta chains from one sample, sequenced in a study of CD8+ T cells in alopecia areata. As the sequencing template, cDNA was produced by extracting RNA and reverse transcribing it. Assay: immunoSEQ multiplex PCR; the TCRdb copy retains only in-frame clones and omits some. The data show approximately 220,000 clones, less than 45% seen once. The treatment here: oral pan-JAK inhibitor, 5-10 mg twice daily. The sequencing here drew on CD4+ T cells sorted from blood, taken between weeks 30 and 35, from a patient treated with tofacitinib. The receptors stem from a human donor with alopecia areata.

The J gene is TRBJ2-5, the V gene TRBV2; 9 nucleotides line up with TRBD1. Trimming cost V 9 bases and J 5 bases; bases outside gene matches: 10. Germline CDR1 and CDR2: SNHLY and FYNNEI. The CDR3 is 14 amino acids. In DNA form, the CDR3 reads TGTGCCAGTGTTACCGGGACAGGGTCTGAGACCCAGTACTTC. As protein: CASVTGTGSETQYF.

This clone was seen only once. The chain joins TRBV4-2 to TRBJ2-3; maybe TRBD2 (5 bases). Germline V gives CDR1 LGHNA, CDR2 YNFKEQ. The CDR3 runs 17 residues. The V end was cut by 0 bases, the J end by 6 bases, with 19 bases between. CDR3 residues: CASSQDRQRFTGDTQYF. As DNA, the CDR3 is TGTGCCAGCAGCCAAGATCGGCAGCGGTTCACGGGGGATACGCAGTATTTT.

This chain uses TRBV5-1 with TRBJ2-1; D is perhaps TRBD1 or TRBD2 (6 bases each). With 3 bases removed from V and 0 bases from J, the gap between germline ends came to 13 bases. The CDR3 runs 16 residues. Germline V gives CDR1 SGHRS, CDR2 YFSETQ. The CDR3 DNA follows: TGCGCCAGCAGCTCCGCAGGGGACTTCTCCTACAATGAGCAGTTCTTC. Encoded protein: CASSSAGDFSYNEQFF.

The rearrangement links TRBV5-5 to TRBJ2-1; perhaps TRBD1 as D (6 bases). The CDR3 runs 16 residues. Germline CDR1 and CDR2: SGHKS and YYEKEE (reference sequence). Trimming took off 2 bases at V and 6 bases at J, with 18 bases between the two ends. The CDR3 bases are TGTGCCAGCAGCTTATGGGAAAGGGGGAATTTCAATGAGCAGTTCTTC. It yields the protein CASSLWERGNFNEQFF. Combining the CDR3 with reference TRBV5-5 and TRBJ2-1 gives the whole variable domain DAGVTQSPTHLIKTRGQQVTLRCSPISGHKSVSWYQQVLGQGPQFIFQYYEKEERGRGNFPDRFSARQFPNYSSELNVNALLLGDSALYLCASSLWERGNFNEQFFGPGTRLTVL.

The chain links TRBV19 to TRBJ1-2; the match to TRBD1 covers 8 bases. Trimming took 5 bases from V and 3 from J; bases not matched to a gene: 8. This CDR3 comprises 15 residues. The germline V gene encodes CDR1 LNHDA and CDR2 SQIVND (reference sequence). The CDR3 DNA follows: TGTGCCAGTAGTCCATCAGGGACAGGATACTATGGCTACACCTTC. This codes for CASSPSGTGYYGYTF.

This clone has a handful of counts. The rearrangement links TRBV29-1 to TRBJ1-1; 9 nucleotides match TRBD1. V was clipped by 7 bases and J by 1 base; unmatched bases: 7. Germline assignment: CDR1 SQVTM and CDR2 ANQGSEA. This CDR3 contains 14 residues. The CDR3 nucleotides read TGCAGCGGAGCCGGGACAGGGAGGAACACTGAAGCTTTCTTT. It encodes CSGAGTGRNTEAFF.

V usage is TRBV27 and J usage is TRBJ1-2; D gene uncertain. Germline V lookup: CDR1 MNHEY, CDR2 SMNVEV (reference sequence). Trimming removed 4 bases from V and 5 bases from J, with 5 bases in between. CDR3 length equals 11 residues. In nucleotides, the CDR3 is TGTGCCAGCAGTTCCGGTTATGGCTACACCTTC. Translated: CASSSGYGYTF.

This chain uses TRBV4-1 with TRBJ1-2; 9 nucleotides agree with TRBD1. Germline V gives CDR1 MGHRA, CDR2 YSYEKL. The CDR3 is made up of 18 amino acids. V lost 2 bases and J lost 2; bases outside the gene matches: 12. The CDR3 spells CASSQIWDRVIGNYGYTF. The CDR3 region has the DNA TGCGCCAGCAGCCAAATTTGGGACAGGGTCATTGGGAACTATGGCTACACCTTC.

The chain has TRBV7-2 and TRBJ1-5; D remains ambiguous. Trimming took off 5 bases at V and 5 bases at J, with 7 bases between the two ends. The CDR3 contains 12 residues. CDR1 is SGHTA, CDR2 FQGNSA, per germline. Written as DNA, the CDR3 is TGTGCCAGCAGCACCCTAGATCAGCCCCAGCATTTT. Translation gives CASSTLDQPQHF.

The rearrangement links TRBV30 to TRBJ1-2; D gene ambiguous. This CDR3 region has 14 residues. V lost 8 bases to trimming and J lost 1 base, with 17 bases between them. Germline loops: CDR1 GTSNPN, CDR2 SVGIG (reference sequence). CDR3 in DNA: TGTGCCAGAAAGACCGATCAAGATAACTATGGCTACACCTTC. Translation gives CARKTDQDNYGYTF.

A few counts support this clone. Distinct nucleotide sequences in the sample also encode this CDR3. The CDR3 loop reads CAWSGNSNQPQHF. The CDR3 DNA reads TGTGCCTGGAGTGGGAATAGCAATCAGCCCCAGCATTTT. This chain links TRBV30 with TRBJ1-5, with D unclear. Germline lookup yields CDR1 GTSNPN and CDR2 SVGIG (reference sequence). This CDR3 comprises 13 residues. The V end was cut by 1 base, the J end by 0 bases, with 4 bases between. Full variable domain (outside the CDR3, taken from reference TRBV30 and TRBJ1-5): SQTIHQWPATLVQPVGSPLSLECTVEGTSNPNLYWYRQAAGRGLQLLFYSVGIGQISSEVPQNLSASRPQDRQFILSSKKLLLSDSGFYLCAWSGNSNQPQHFGDGTRLSIL.

Only a few counts were recorded for this clone. In DNA form, the CDR3 reads TGTGCCAGCAGTGAACGGCCTAGCGGCTCCACAGATACGCAGTATTTT. Translation gives CASSERPSGSTDTQYF. The genes are TRBV25-1 and TRBJ2-3; 7 nucleotides align to TRBD2. This CDR3 is 16 amino acids long. Trimming cost V 2 bases and J 2 bases; bases outside gene matches: 7. Germline assignment: CDR1 MGHDK and CDR2 SYGVNS.

The chain joins TRBV30 to TRBJ2-7; 12 bases are a match to TRBD2. This CDR3 is built from 12 residues. J gave up 2 bases and V 8 bases, and 1 base lay outside the gene matches. Germline values: CDR1 GTSNPN, CDR2 SVGIG (reference sequence). CDR3 nucleotide sequence: TGTGCCCGGACTAGCGGGACCTACGAGCAGTACTTC. It specifies CARTSGTYEQYF.

The rearrangement uses TRBV9 and TRBJ1-6; 7 nucleotides match TRBD1. Germline values: CDR1 SGDLS, CDR2 YYNGEE. The V segment lost 3 bases and the J segment 5 bases; nucleotides outside the gene matches: 2. There are 14 residues in the CDR3. The CDR3 region has the DNA TGTGCCAGCAGCGCACAGGGGAATAATTCACCCCTCCACTTT. It translates to CASSAQGNNSPLHF.

This chain links TRBV7-3 with TRBJ2-1; the D gene could be TRBD1 or TRBD2 (5 bases each). The CDR3 has 13 residues. Deletions cut 4 bases from V and 9 bases from J, with 13 bases between. Per germline, CDR1 SGHTA and CDR2 FQGTGA. In nucleotides, the CDR3 is TGTGCCAGCAGCTCGGGGACCGCTGGTGAGCAGTTCTTC. Protein: CASSSGTAGEQFF.

This clone was detected once. Different DNA sequences within this sample yield the same CDR3. The genes are TRBV29-1 and TRBJ2-7; 9 bases fit TRBD1. The ends lost 4 bases at V and 4 bases at J; junction bases unmatched: 5. The length of the CDR3 is 13 residues. The V gene's germline CDR1 is SQVTM and CDR2 ANQGSEA. The CDR3 sequence is CSVVGTGLYEQYF. CDR3 DNA: TGCAGCGTTGTAGGGACAGGGTTGTACGAGCAGTACTTC.

CDR3 residues: CASSPKPGPSYEQYF. Written as DNA, the CDR3 is TGTGCCAGCAGCCCTAAGCCGGGACCCTCCTACGAGCAGTACTTC. This chain joins TRBV14 and TRBJ2-7, with D possibly called TRBD1 or TRBD2 (5 bases each). V was shortened by 4 bases and J by 0 bases, with 13 bases between the two germline ends. Germline loops: CDR1 SGHDN, CDR2 FVKESK. This CDR3 spans 15 amino acids.

The rearrangement links TRBV2 to TRBJ1-1; D uncertain. CDR3 length equals 14 residues. Germline V gives CDR1 SNHLY, CDR2 FYNNEI. Trimming stripped 7 bases from V and 1 base from J, with 13 bases between. The CDR3 coding sequence is TGTGCCAGCACTCCGAAAATGACGAACACTGAAGCTTTCTTT. Amino acids: CASTPKMTNTEAFF.

This clone was observed a few times. The chain links TRBV27 to TRBJ2-5, with 12 bases aligning to TRBD2. The junction had 10 bases not matched to a gene; V was cut back by 9 bases and J by 5 bases. The CDR3 consists of 15 residues. Germline values: CDR1 MNHEY, CDR2 SMNVEV (reference sequence). CDR3 residues: CASGLAGNLRETQYF. CDR3 in DNA: TGTGCCAGTGGACTAGCGGGGAATCTTCGGGAGACCCAGTACTTC.

In its sample, this clone was seen a few times. The rearrangement uses TRBV2 and TRBJ2-3; 7 nucleotides align to TRBD2. Germline V gives CDR1 SNHLY, CDR2 FYNNEI. V lost 6 bases and J lost 0; bases outside the gene matches: 6. The length of the CDR3 is 15 residues. This chain's CDR3 is CASRRTSVSTDTQYF. The CDR3 nucleotides read TGTGCCAGCAGGAGAACTAGCGTTAGCACAGATACGCAGTATTTT.

Concerning this clone itself: The junction does not match germline at one end; this may be a read error. The chain employs TRBV7-7 and TRBJ2-1, with D possibly being TRBD2 (5 bases). The length of the CDR3 is 15 residues. Germline CDR1 and CDR2: SSHAT and FNYEAQ (reference sequence). The CDR3 DNA reads as TGTGCTAGCAGCTTACAATCCTCTCGCGAGGGTGAGCAGTTCTTC. This encodes CASSLQSSREGEQFF.

This chain links TRBV15 with TRBJ1-1; D is unclear. The CDR3 has 15 residues. Germline V gene lookup returns CDR1 LNHNV and CDR2 YYDKDF (reference sequence). V lost 2 bases and J 2 bases, leaving 12 bases between the germline ends. CDR3 in amino acids: CATSRFSATNTEAFF. The CDR3 DNA follows: TGTGCCACCAGCAGATTTTCGGCGACCAACACTGAAGCTTTCTTT.

The genes are TRBV5-6 and TRBJ2-3; no clear D gene. Deletions cut 4 bases from V and 3 bases from J, with 12 bases between. The germline CDR1 and CDR2 sequences are SGHDT and YYEEEE. The CDR3 is 14 amino acids. CDR3 region: CASSPSYPTDTQYF. The CDR3 bases are TGTGCCAGCAGCCCAAGTTACCCTACAGATACGCAGTATTTT.

V and J are TRBV7-8 and TRBJ2-3; tentative D call: TRBD2 (5 bases). The CDR3 covers 13 residues. Germline-derived CDR1 and CDR2 are SGHVS and FQNEAQ. The V end lost 5 bases, the J end lost 3 bases, and 9 bases lay between the germline ends. The CDR3 loop reads CASSRGRTDTQYF. CDR3 DNA sequence: TGTGCCAGCAGCCGGGGAAGAACAGATACGCAGTATTTT.

This clone was seen only a few times. The genes are TRBV30 and TRBJ1-5; D perhaps matches TRBD1 (6 bases). V lost 0 bases and J 6 bases, leaving 15 bases between the germline ends. Germline-derived CDR1 and CDR2 are GTSNPN and SVGIG (reference sequence). The CDR3 contains 15 residues. CDR3 nucleotides: TGTGCCTGGAGTGTACAAGGGGGACCCACTCAGCCCCAGCATTTT. Protein sequence: CAWSVQGGPTQPQHF.

The CDR3 DNA reads as TGCAGCGTTGTTATAGGGTGGGGAACGGGAGGATTAGGCGATACGCAGTATTTT. Translated: CSVVIGWGTGGLGDTQYF. The V call is TRBV29-1, the J call TRBJ2-3, with 7 bases aligning to TRBD2. The CDR3 runs to 18 residues. CDR1 and CDR2 from the germline V gene are SQVTM and ANQGSEA. V lost 4 bases, J lost 6 bases, and 22 bases stayed unmatched.

A few counts support this clone. The J gene is TRBJ2-7, the V gene TRBV10-2; D unclear. Germline V gives CDR1 WSHSY, CDR2 SAAADI. This CDR3 comprises 14 residues. Trimming took off 5 bases at V and 3 bases at J, with 14 bases between the two ends. The CDR3 DNA reads as TGCGCCAGCAGTCATAGGAGATCGGGCTACGAGCAGTACTTC. Protein: CASSHRRSGYEQYF.

CDR3 nucleotides: TGTGCCAGCAGCCAAGTCGTAGGCTCTGGGGCCAACGTCCTGACTTTC. Protein product: CASSQVVGSGANVLTF. The gene calls are TRBV4-2 and TRBJ2-6, with D unclear. The V end was cut by 1 base, the J end by 0 bases, with 7 bases between. The germline gives CDR1 LGHNA, CDR2 YNFKEQ. This CDR3 contains 16 residues.

The chain is built from TRBV2 and TRBJ2-3; D is possibly TRBD2 (7 bases). The V end was cut by 8 bases, the J end by 3 bases, with 21 bases between. Germline values: CDR1 SNHLY, CDR2 FYNNEI. There are 16 residues in the CDR3. CDR3 residues: CASEKRGGLSTDTQYF. In DNA form, the CDR3 reads TGTGCCAGCGAGAAAAGGGGGGGCCTTTCGACAGATACGCAGTATTTT. The whole variable domain, remainder taken from reference TRBV2 and TRBJ2-3, is EPEVTQTPSHQVTQMGQEVILRCVPISNHLYFYWYRQILGQKVEFLVSFYNNEISEKSEIFDDQFSVERPDGSNFTLKIRSTKLEDSAMYFCASEKRGGLSTDTQYFGPGTRLTVL.